These 14 T cell receptor beta chains share one sample of origin, sequenced in a study of blood T cell repertoires in COVID-19. Clones were sequenced by immunoSEQ multiplex PCR, and TCRdb holds only the in-frame ones, with some missing. Of fewer than 250,000 clones listed, over 90% were seen once; the top ten hold about 0.8%. Sequencing was carried out using peripheral blood. These receptors were taken from a man in his thirties or forties with COVID-19, enrolled during active disease.

This clone was counted once. The chain recombines TRBV19 with TRBJ1-1, with 7 bases aligning to TRBD1. The CDR3 is 12 amino acids. Germline values: CDR1 LNHDA, CDR2 SQIVND (reference sequence). Trimming removed 6 bases from V and 6 bases from J; junction bases left unmatched: 4. The CDR3 DNA reads as TGTGCCAGTAGCAAACAGGGGTCTGAAGCTTTCTTT. Translated, it gives CASSKQGSEAFF.

V gene TRBV30 combines with J gene TRBJ1-3; TRBD1 might be the D (5 bases). Trimming stripped 4 bases from V and 3 bases from J, with 10 bases between. Germline V gene sequence: CDR1 GTSNPN, CDR2 SVGIG (reference sequence). This CDR3 comprises 13 residues. The CDR3 sequence is CAWTRGFGNTIYF. The DNA for the CDR3 is TGTGCCTGGACTAGGGGATTTGGAAACACCATATATTTT.

This rearrangement joins TRBV5-1 to TRBJ2-1; 9 bases align to TRBD1. The CDR3 runs to 15 residues. V shed 4 bases, J shed 8 bases, and the junction held 10 bases outside the gene matches. CDR1 and CDR2 from the germline V gene are SGHRS and YFSETQ. Written as DNA, the CDR3 is TGCGCCAGCAGCGGCCGGGACAGGGTCATTCATGAGCAGTTCTTC. Protein: CASSGRDRVIHEQFF. Full variable domain (outside the CDR3, taken from reference TRBV5-1 and TRBJ2-1): KAGVTQTPRYLIKTRGQQVTLSCSPISGHRSVSWYQQTPGQGLQFLFEYFSETQRNKGNFPGRFSGRQFSNSRSEMNVSTLELGDSALYLCASSGRDRVIHEQFFGPGTRLTVL.

The rearrangement links TRBV7-9 to TRBJ2-7, with TRBD2 identical over 12 bases. Germline CDR1 and CDR2: SEHNR and FQNEAQ (reference sequence). The CDR3 has 17 residues. Unmatched junction bases numbered 8, after V lost 5 bases and J lost 0 bases. The CDR3 nucleotides are TGTGCCAGCAGCGAACTAGCGGGGGGTCCAGGCTCCTACGAGCAGTACTTC. It is translated as CASSELAGGPGSYEQYF.

The V gene is TRBV7-9, the J gene TRBJ2-5; 10 nucleotides match TRBD1. Germline loops: CDR1 SEHNR, CDR2 FQNEAQ (reference sequence). The J segment lost 5 bases and the V segment lost 3 bases, leaving 6 bases of the junction unmatched. The length of the CDR3 is 15 residues. The CDR3 reads CASSFGTGVLETQYF. CDR3 DNA sequence: TGTGCCAGCAGCTTCGGGACAGGGGTTTTGGAGACCCAGTACTTC.

The chain has TRBV6-5 and TRBJ1-1; TRBD1 is a possible D gene (5 bases). The CDR3 loop spans 14 amino acids. V gave up 10 bases and J gave up 5 bases, with 20 bases separating them. Per the germline V gene, CDR1 is MNHEY and CDR2 is SVGAGI. For the CDR3, the DNA is TGTGCCACCACGACACAGGTGGGGAAGACTGAAGCTTTCTTT. The encoded protein is CATTTQVGKTEAFF.

The rearrangement joins TRBV6-5 to TRBJ2-7; D is unresolved. V lost 0 bases to trimming and J lost 3 bases, with 9 bases between them. CDR1 MNHEY and CDR2 SVGAGI come from the germline V gene. This CDR3 has 14 residues. CDR3 bases: TGTGCCAGCAGTTACTCGTCCACAGACTACGAGCAGTACTTC. The encoded protein is CASSYSSTDYEQYF.

This chain links TRBV6-5 with TRBJ2-2; 9 bases fit TRBD1. The germline gives CDR1 MNHEY, CDR2 SVGAGI. This CDR3 region has 15 residues. The V and J ends lost 4 bases and 6 bases, in that order; junction bases with no gene match: 6. CDR3 sequence: CASSSGTGFAGELFF. The CDR3 bases are TGTGCCAGCAGTTCGGGGACAGGGTTCGCCGGGGAGCTGTTTTTT.

DNA for the CDR3: TGTGCCAGCAGCCAAGAGGTGACAGGGGGTGGCTACACCTTC. Amino acid sequence: CASSQEVTGGGYTF. The chain combines TRBV3-1 (or the pseudogene TRBV3-2) with TRBJ1-2; 9 bases fit TRBD1. V was pared by 0 bases and J by 7 bases, with 3 bases of the junction left unmatched. Germline CDR1 and CDR2: LGHDT and YNNKEL (reference sequence). The CDR3 sequence is 14 residues long.

This chain links TRBV3-1 (or the pseudogene TRBV3-2) with TRBJ1-3, with D perhaps matching TRBD1 (5 bases). The CDR3 sequence is 17 residues long. Germline CDR1 LGHDT, CDR2 YNNKEL (reference sequence). Trimming stripped 2 bases from V and 2 bases from J, with 16 bases between. As DNA, the CDR3 is TGTGCCAGCAGCCAATCGGGGGTGTTGCGTCCTGGAAACACCATATATTTT. Its translation is CASSQSGVLRPGNTIYF.

The rearrangement joins TRBV5-4 to TRBJ2-1; 10 bases are shared with TRBD2. Germline loops: CDR1 SGHNT, CDR2 YYREEE (reference sequence). The CDR3 runs to 16 residues. V shed 2 bases and J 3 bases; nucleotides not matched to a gene: 5. The CDR3 coding sequence is TGTGCCAGCAGCTTTAAGCGGGGGGGGATCTACAATGAGCAGTTCTTC. Translation gives CASSFKRGGIYNEQFF.

The chain is built from TRBV19 and TRBJ1-2; maybe TRBD1 (6 bases). This CDR3 has 13 amino acids. The germline V and J ends were trimmed by 4 bases and 5 bases, with 11 bases remaining between them. The V gene's germline CDR1 is LNHDA and CDR2 SQIVND (reference sequence). In DNA form, the CDR3 reads TGTGCCAGTAGTACAGGGGAGAGTTATGGCTACACCTTC. Residues: CASSTGESYGYTF.

The chain employs TRBV13 and TRBJ2-1, with TRBD1 identical over 10 bases. The trim removed 4 bases at V and 1 base at J, leaving 25 bases unmatched. This CDR3 region has 23 residues. Germline CDR1 and CDR2: PRHDT and FYEKMQ (reference sequence). The chain's CDR3 is CASSSLGTGDIIYPRRSYNEQFF. Written as DNA, the CDR3 is TGTGCCAGCAGCTCCCTGGGGACAGGGGACATCATCTACCCCCGAAGGTCCTACAATGAGCAGTTCTTC.

This sequence joins TRBV2 and TRBJ1-1; 11 nucleotides match TRBD1. The CDR3 runs to 14 residues. V dropped 4 bases and J dropped 11; count of bases not matched to a gene: 9. Germline V lookup: CDR1 SNHLY, CDR2 FYNNEI. The CDR3 DNA reads TGTGCCAGCAGTGGGACAGGGGGCATGGGCACGGCTTTCTTT. It yields the protein CASSGTGGMGTAFF.